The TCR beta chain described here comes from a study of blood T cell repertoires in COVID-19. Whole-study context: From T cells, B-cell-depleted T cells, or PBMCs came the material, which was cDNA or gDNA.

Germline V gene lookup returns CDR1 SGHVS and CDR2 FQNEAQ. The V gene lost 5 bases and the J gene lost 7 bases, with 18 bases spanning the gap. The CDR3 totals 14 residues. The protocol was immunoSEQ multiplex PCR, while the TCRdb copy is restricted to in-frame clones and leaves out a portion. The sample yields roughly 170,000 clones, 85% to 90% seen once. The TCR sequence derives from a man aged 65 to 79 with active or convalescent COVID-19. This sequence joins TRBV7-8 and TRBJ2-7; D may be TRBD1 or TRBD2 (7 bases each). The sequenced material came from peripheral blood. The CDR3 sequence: CASSLGGRGGEQYF. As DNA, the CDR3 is TGTGCCAGCAGCCTAGGGGGCAGGGGAGGGGAGCAGTACTTC.